These 9 T cell receptor beta chains share one sample of origin, sequenced in a study of Ad26.COV2.S vaccination and SARS-CoV-2 variants. The repertoire was sequenced with immunoSEQ multiplex PCR; TCRdb's copy has only in-frame clones and lacks some. The table has about 350,000 clones, 85% seen once. Treatment denoted: over 15 received Ad26.COV2.S at low or high dose, single or two shots; a few received placebo; per-sample allocation not given. Sampling was done on day 63 after the first vaccine or placebo injection. Sequencing used peripheral blood, obtained in a trial of Ad26.COV2.S vaccine versus placebo. These receptors all stem from a person aged 18-60 years who received the Ad26.COV2.S COVID-19 vaccine or a placebo.

The table lists this clone with a few counts. The chain has TRBV18 and TRBJ2-5; no reliable D call. V was cut by 3 bases and J by 0 bases, with 2 bases left in between. The CDR3 runs 12 residues. CDR1 is KGHSH and CDR2 is LQKENI in the germline V gene. Here the CDR3 reads CASSPYQETQYF. The CDR3 DNA sequence: TGTGCCAGCTCACCGTACCAAGAGACCCAGTACTTC.

The chain is built from TRBV24-1 and TRBJ2-5, with 8 bases matching TRBD1. The CDR3 has 15 residues. V lost 3 bases to trimming and J lost 5 bases; unmatched junction nucleotides: 7. Germline V CDR1 and CDR2: KGHDR, SFDVKD. Written as DNA, the CDR3 is TGTGCCACCAGTGATCCTTCGACAGGGGTCGAGACCCAGTACTTC. Its protein is CATSDPSTGVETQYF.

This chain uses TRBV7-2 with TRBJ1-5, with TRBD1 as a possible D gene (5 bases). Germline loops: CDR1 SGHTA, CDR2 FQGNSA. The V gene lost 1 base and the J gene lost 1 base, with 17 bases spanning the gap. This CDR3 is built from 18 residues. The CDR3 is CASSLDGSGAGSNQPQHF. In DNA, the CDR3 is TGTGCCAGCAGCTTAGACGGGTCCGGGGCCGGGAGCAATCAGCCCCAGCATTTT.

This rearrangement joins TRBV11-2 to TRBJ2-1; 8 nucleotides agree with TRBD1. V lost 5 bases and J lost 3; bases outside the gene matches: 6. The CDR3 totals 15 residues. Looked up from germline, CDR1 is SGHAT and CDR2 is FQNNGV. CDR3 bases: TGTGCCAGCAGCCCCCCGGGGACAGGCTACAATGAGCAGTTCTTC. Translating it yields CASSPPGTGYNEQFF.

This chain uses TRBV5-4 with TRBJ2-5; D may be TRBD2 (6 bases). Deletions cut 3 bases from V and 3 bases from J, with 15 bases between. Germline CDR1 reads SGHNT; CDR2 reads YYREEE (reference sequence). The CDR3 is 15 amino acids. DNA for the CDR3: TGTGCCAGCAGCTGGGGAGGAGCGGGTGAAGAGACCCAGTACTTC. Translated, it gives CASSWGGAGEETQYF.

The chain employs TRBV7-9 and TRBJ2-5, with TRBD1 as a possible D gene (6 bases). Trimming left V 4 bases short and J 3 bases short, with 18 bases between. CDR3 length: 16 amino acids. Germline CDR1 reads SEHNR; CDR2 reads FQNEAQ (reference sequence). CDR3 nucleotide sequence: TGTGCCAGCAGCTCGCCGGTACAGGGATGGGAAGAGACCCAGTACTTC. This codes for CASSSPVQGWEETQYF.

The chain combines TRBV3-1 (or the pseudogene TRBV3-2) with TRBJ2-5; a possible D gene is TRBD1 (5 bases). Germline V CDR1 and CDR2: LGHDT, YNNKEL (reference sequence). The CDR3 loop spans 13 amino acids. The germline V and J ends were trimmed by 7 bases and 5 bases, with 14 bases remaining between them. The CDR3 nucleotides read TGTGCCAGCACCAATCGAGCAGGGGAGACCCAGTACTTC. Translating it yields CASTNRAGETQYF.

The rearrangement joins TRBV27 to TRBJ2-5; the match to TRBD2 covers 7 bases. The CDR3 has 14 residues. Germline-derived CDR1 and CDR2 are MNHEY and SMNVEV (reference sequence). Trimming removed 3 bases from V and 5 bases from J; junction bases left unmatched: 6. The CDR3 DNA reads as TGTGCCAGCAGTTTGGGCGGGAGTTTCGAGACCCAGTACTTC. It specifies CASSLGGSFETQYF.

Remarks on this clone: The junction does not match germline at one end; this may be a read error. V gene TRBV19 combines with J gene TRBJ2-7, with 9 bases aligning to TRBD2. CDR1 and CDR2 from the germline V gene are LNHDA and SQIVND (reference sequence). This CDR3 spans 14 amino acids. CDR3 sequence reads: CAGSIGGRANEQYF. CDR3 in DNA: TGTGCCGGTAGTATAGGCGGGAGGGCCAACGAGCAGTACTTC.